The 11 T cell receptor beta chains reported below all come from one sample, sequenced in a study of siplizumab effects on memory and regulatory T cells. Assay used: immunoSEQ multiplex PCR; TCRdb lists only in-frame clones, some missing. The sample contains 65,000 to 85,000 clones, 93% of which appear only once. Sequenced sample: CD8+ T cells sorted from blood. The receptors derive from a human donor in good health.

V and J are TRBV10-3 and TRBJ2-1; 8 bases fit TRBD1. Unmatched junction bases numbered 8, after V lost 0 bases and J lost 4 bases. CDR3 length equals 17 residues. CDR1 and CDR2 from the germline V gene are ENHRY and SYGVKD. In DNA, the CDR3 is TGTGCCATCAGTGAGTCTTCGGACAGGGAATTATACAATGAGCAGTTCTTC. Amino acids: CAISESSDRELYNEQFF.

This clone appeared a single time. The chain has TRBV4-1 and TRBJ1-4, with 7 nucleotides matching TRBD1. J gave up 0 bases and V 4 bases, and 5 bases lay outside the gene matches. The CDR3 is made up of 16 amino acids. Germline values: CDR1 MGHRA, CDR2 YSYEKL. CDR3 in DNA: TGCGCCAGCAGCCCCTCCGGGACAGCAACTAATGAAAAACTGTTTTTT. Translation gives CASSPSGTATNEKLFF.

The chain uses TRBV27 and TRBJ2-7, with 10 bases that match TRBD2. Germline V gene sequence: CDR1 MNHEY, CDR2 SMNVEV (reference sequence). V lost 5 bases and J lost 3; bases outside the gene matches: 7. CDR3 size: 15 residues. Here the CDR3 DNA reads TGTGCCAGCAGTCTTCTAGCGGGGGACTTCTACGAGCAGTACTTC. Its translation is CASSLLAGDFYEQYF.

The chain links TRBV4-3 to TRBJ2-5; the D is unclear. V was shortened by 0 bases and J by 5 bases, with 7 bases between the two germline ends. Germline-derived CDR1 and CDR2 are LGHNA and YSLEER. The CDR3 runs to 13 residues. The CDR3 region has the DNA TGCGCCAGCAGCCAAGAGAGGCTGGAGACCCAGTACTTC. Translation: CASSQERLETQYF.

Worth noting for this clone: Germline and junction disagree at one end, which may indicate a read error. J is TRBJ1-2 and V is TRBV28; TRBD1 is a possible D gene (6 bases). Germline V gene sequence: CDR1 MDHEN, CDR2 SYDVKM. CDR3 length equals 16 residues. The CDR3 spells CASSFIGGGASYGHTF. CDR3 bases: TGTGCCAGCAGTTTTATTGGTGGGGGCGCTAGCTATGGCCACACCTTC.

A single count supports this clone. The chain has TRBV11-1 and TRBJ1-6; D is possibly TRBD1 (5 bases). CDR1 SGHAT and CDR2 FQDESV come from the germline V gene (reference sequence). The V end lost 10 bases, the J end lost 8 bases, and 18 bases lay between the germline ends. CDR3 length equals 14 residues. The CDR3, as DNA: TGTGCCATCGACCGCAGGGCGGCGGATTCACCCCTCCACTTT. This gives the protein CAIDRRAADSPLHF.

On this clone: The sample contains more than one DNA sequence encoding this CDR3. This rearrangement joins TRBV9 to TRBJ2-7; D perhaps matches TRBD1 (5 bases). CDR3 size: 12 residues. Germline values: CDR1 SGDLS, CDR2 YYNGEE. Trimming pared 4 bases from V and 3 bases from J, leaving 8 bases between. The CDR3 reads CASSRDSYEQYF. The CDR3 region has the DNA TGTGCCAGCAGCCGAGACAGCTACGAGCAGTACTTC.

The chain recombines TRBV30 with TRBJ1-5, with a tentative D call TRBD1 (5 bases). This CDR3 has 17 residues. V gave up 1 base and J gave up 5 bases, with 21 bases separating them. Germline V gene sequence: CDR1 GTSNPN, CDR2 SVGIG (reference sequence). CDR3 in DNA: TGTGCCTGGAGTGGAGGGGTCACCACTGTATGGGATCAGCCCCAGCATTTT. This encodes CAWSGGVTTVWDQPQHF.

J is TRBJ2-2 and V is TRBV30; no clear D gene. There are 12 residues in the CDR3. V shed 2 bases and J shed 4 bases, with 5 bases lying between them. The germline CDR1 and CDR2 sequences are GTSNPN and SVGIG (reference sequence). DNA of the CDR3: TGTGCCTGGAGTTTGATCACCGGGGAGCTGTTTTTT. It translates to CAWSLITGELFF.

The J gene is TRBJ2-7, the V gene TRBV21-1; TRBD2, the table's D call, was not compared with the DNA. TRBV21-1 is designated a pseudogene. The CDR3 runs to 16 residues. The chain's CDR3 is CASSKGKERGGYEQYF. The CDR3, as DNA: TGTGCCAGCAGCAAAGGGAAGGAGCGGGGGGGCTACGAGCAGTACTTC.

This clone was counted between two and nine times. The CDR3 nucleotides read TGTGCCAGCAGTTTAACAGTATCCACTGAAGCTTTCTTT. Translation: CASSLTVSTEAFF. This chain connects TRBV6-4 to TRBJ1-1; no clear D gene. Trimming left V 5 bases short and J 4 bases short, with 11 bases between. CDR3 length: 13 residues. Germline loops: CDR1 MRHNA, CDR2 SNTAGT.